The 24 T cell receptor beta chains presented below share a single source sample, sequenced in a study of post-analysis software for immune sequencing data. Tagging with unique molecular identifiers was a feature of the TCR beta cDNA libraries. One entry per CDR3 protein results from TCRdb running MiXCR on the PCR reads. Among some 800,000 distinct CDR3 sequences listed, 40% to 55% were seen once. These receptors have no identified antigens. Study-wide results and caveats: Roughly 5 TRBV segments (TRBV5-6, TRBV5-1 and TRBV20-1 among them) occurred more frequently in patients than in controls.

Sequencing used blood. Source of these receptors: a girl aged 5-17 years with multiple sclerosis.

This clonotype has just a few counts. The chain is built from TRBV15 and TRBJ1-6; unclear D gene. The V end lost 1 base, the J end lost 7 bases, and 2 bases lay between the germline ends. The CDR3 length is 12 residues. In germline, CDR1 is LNHNV, CDR2 YYDKDF (reference sequence). CDR3 DNA sequence: TGTGCCACCAGCAGAGCAAATTCACCCCTCCACTTT. Its protein is CATSRANSPLHF.

The chain combines TRBV7-3 with TRBJ2-3; TRBD2 aligns across 9 bases. In germline, CDR1 is SGHTA, CDR2 FQGTGA. The CDR3 is made up of 15 amino acids. V trimming: 3 bases; J trimming: 5 bases; junction bases outside the gene matches: 6. The CDR3, as DNA: TGTGCCAGCAGCTTGTTTAGCGGGAGAGGAGATACGCAGTATTTT. It yields the protein CASSLFSGRGDTQYF. The full variable domain, completed using reference TRBV7-3 and TRBJ2-3, is GAGVSQTPSNKVTEKGKYVELRCDPISGHTALYWYRQSLGQGPEFLIYFQGTGAADDSGLPNDRFFAVRPEGSVSTLKIQRTERGDSAVYLCASSLFSGRGDTQYFGPGTRLTVL.

As to this clonotype: At one boundary the junction diverges from the germline segment, which might be a read error. The chain joins TRBV7-9 to TRBJ1-2; 9 nucleotides agree with TRBD1. Looked up from germline, CDR1 is SEHNR and CDR2 is FQNEAQ (reference sequence). The CDR3 has 15 residues. CDR3 residues: CAGSLGRDRAYGYTF. CDR3 sequence (DNA): TGTGCCGGCAGCTTAGGCCGGGACAGGGCCTATGGCTACACCTTC. Combining the CDR3 with reference TRBV7-9 and TRBJ1-2 gives the whole variable domain DTGVSQNPRHKITKRGQNVTFRCDPISEHNRLYWYRQTLGQGPEFLTYFQNEAQLEKSRLLSDRFSAERPKGSFSTLEIQRTEQGDSAMYLCAGSLGRDRAYGYTFGSGTRLTVV.

A few counts support this clonotype. This chain connects TRBV20-1 to TRBJ2-1; the match to TRBD2 covers 10 bases. V gave up 5 bases and J gave up 5 bases; unmatched junction bases: 6. The CDR3 consists of 14 residues. Germline assignment: CDR1 DFQATT and CDR2 SNEGSKA (reference sequence). The CDR3 loop reads CSAWTSGSNNEQFF. The CDR3 DNA reads TGCAGTGCTTGGACTAGCGGTTCAAACAATGAGCAGTTCTTC.

The chain couples TRBV20-1 to TRBJ2-4; D remains ambiguous. The J call is uncertain, as TRBJ2-7 better fits the DNA end. CDR3 length: 13 residues. Per germline, CDR1 DFQATT and CDR2 SNEGSKA (reference sequence). The CDR3 loop is CSARDRHVYEQYF. The CDR3 nucleotides read TGCAGTGCTAGAGATCGGCATGTCTACGAGCAGTACTTC.

The V gene is TRBV5-1, the J gene TRBJ2-5; 10 nucleotides agree with TRBD2. Germline V gene lookup returns CDR1 SGHRS and CDR2 YFSETQ. The CDR3 runs to 15 residues. V dropped 6 bases and J dropped 4; count of bases not matched to a gene: 9. CDR3 residues: CASNLAGVIGETQYF. The CDR3 nucleotides read TGCGCCAGCAACCTAGCGGGAGTTATAGGAGAGACCCAGTACTTC. Drawing the rest from reference TRBV5-1 and TRBJ2-5, the complete variable domain is KAGVTQTPRYLIKTRGQQVTLSCSPISGHRSVSWYQQTPGQGLQFLFEYFSETQRNKGNFPGRFSGRQFSNSRSEMNVSTLELGDSALYLCASNLAGVIGETQYFGPGTRLLVL.

This clonotype occurred many times. At one boundary the junction diverges from the germline segment, which might be a read error. The chain combines TRBV7-9 with TRBJ2-7; 7 nucleotides agree with TRBD2. CDR3 length equals 12 residues. CDR1 is SEHNR, CDR2 FQNEAQ, per germline (reference sequence). CDR3 nucleotides: TGCGCCAGCAGCTTGGGCGGGAGCGAGCAGTACTTC. This encodes CASSLGGSEQYF.

V and J are TRBV11-1 and TRBJ2-1, with no clear D. CDR3 length: 13 residues. CDR1 and CDR2 (germline): SGHAT, FQDESV (reference sequence). The V end was cut by 3 bases, the J end by 6 bases, with 9 bases between. CDR3: CASSFAASNEQFF. The CDR3 nucleotides are TGTGCCAGCAGCTTCGCAGCCTCCAATGAGCAGTTCTTC.

This clonotype was seen only a few times. The V call is TRBV7-8, the J call TRBJ2-5, with a tentative D call TRBD2 (5 bases). The CDR3 consists of 15 residues. Germline V gene data show CDR1 as SGHVS and CDR2 as FQNEAQ. Trimming left V 5 bases short and J 2 bases short, with 15 bases between. The CDR3 here is CASSRGSGNQETQYF. CDR3 coding DNA: TGTGCCAGCAGCCGAGGGTCGGGCAATCAAGAGACCCAGTACTTC.

To note about this clonotype: A junction end diverges from the germline sequence, so it may reflect a read error. The V gene is TRBV6-1, the J gene TRBJ2-7; tentative D call: TRBD2 (5 bases). CDR1 is MNHNS and CDR2 is SASEGT in the germline V gene. This CDR3 contains 16 residues. The CDR3 here is CASSETLAPKSYERYF. The DNA of the CDR3 is TGTGCCAGCAGTGAGACCCTAGCCCCGAAATCCTACGAGCGGTACTTC.

This chain joins TRBV10-3 and TRBJ1-5, with unresolved D. The CDR3 runs 15 residues. V lost 2 bases and J 4 bases, leaving 12 bases between the germline ends. Germline CDR1 and CDR2: ENHRY and SYGVKD. CDR3 sequence: CAISEPPPFNQPQHF. CDR3 nucleotide sequence: TGTGCCATCAGTGAGCCCCCACCGTTTAATCAGCCCCAGCATTTT.

The J gene is TRBJ2-3, the V gene TRBV5-1; possibly TRBD1 for D (5 bases). Germline CDR1 is SGHRS and CDR2 is YFSETQ. This CDR3 region has 16 residues. Trimming removed 0 bases at V and 2 bases at J, with 13 bases between. In DNA form, the CDR3 reads TGCGCCAGCAGCTTGGAGGGGCCCTCAAACACAGATACGCAGTATTTT. Translating it yields CASSLEGPSNTDTQYF.

This chain uses TRBV27 with TRBJ2-6; D unresolved. This CDR3 is 15 amino acids long. Germline CDR1 MNHEY, CDR2 SMNVEV (reference sequence). V lost 3 bases, J lost 1 base, and 7 bases lay in between. DNA for the CDR3: TGTGCCAGCAGTTTTAGTTCTTCTGGGGCCAACGTCCTGACTTTC. This encodes CASSFSSSGANVLTF.

This clonotype was seen more than once but under ten times. The chain joins TRBV20-1 to TRBJ2-1; 11 bases fit TRBD2. The CDR3 length is 17 residues. Germline V gene data show CDR1 as DFQATT and CDR2 as SNEGSKA (reference sequence). The V segment lost 5 bases and the J segment 0 bases; nucleotides outside the gene matches: 9. The CDR3 protein is CSAPGLADERSYNEQFF. CDR3 nucleotides: TGCAGTGCTCCGGGACTAGCGGATGAACGCTCCTACAATGAGCAGTTCTTC.

This chain links TRBV20-1 with TRBJ2-3, with D perhaps matching TRBD1 (6 bases). Deletions cut 7 bases from V and 0 bases from J, with 20 bases between. Germline V lookup: CDR1 DFQATT, CDR2 SNEGSKA (reference sequence). CDR3 size: 16 residues. The CDR3 is CSGDGVQGTSTDTQYF. Written as DNA, the CDR3 is TGCAGTGGGGATGGGGTACAGGGAACTAGCACAGATACGCAGTATTTT.

The chain has TRBV9 and TRBJ2-5, with TRBD2 matching 8 bases. This CDR3 is built from 16 residues. CDR1 is SGDLS and CDR2 is YYNGEE in the germline V gene. With V trimmed by 4 bases and J by 5 bases, 13 bases remained unmatched. In DNA form, the CDR3 reads TGTGCCAGCAGCTCCTCCAGGTCGGGAGGGCCGGAGACCCAGTACTTC. This translates into CASSSSRSGGPETQYF.

This clonotype was observed a few times. The CDR3 spells CASSAAPGQSAYEQYF. For the CDR3, the DNA is TGTGCCAGCAGCGCGGCCCCGGGACAGTCAGCCTACGAGCAGTACTTC. The chain recombines TRBV6-1 with TRBJ2-7, with 7 bases fitting TRBD1. V was clipped by 6 bases and J by 2 bases; unmatched bases: 13. The germline V gene has CDR1 MNHNS and CDR2 SASEGT. The CDR3 has 16 amino acids.

This clonotype turned up a few times. The V gene is TRBV4-2, the J gene TRBJ2-7, with unresolved D. The V end lost 3 bases, the J end lost 5 bases, and 14 bases lay between the germline ends. CDR1 and CDR2 (germline): LGHNA, YNFKEQ. The CDR3 is made up of 14 amino acids. CDR3 in DNA: TGTGCCAGCAGCCAGGGCGTTTATTCCCACGAGCAGTACTTC. Translation: CASSQGVYSHEQYF.

The chain employs TRBV29-1 and TRBJ2-7; D is uncertain. Germline V gene sequence: CDR1 SQVTM, CDR2 ANQGSEA. Between the trimmed V and J ends, which lost 3 bases and 5 bases, there was a span of 8 bases. The CDR3 extends over 11 amino acids. CDR3 nucleotides: TGCAGCGTTGAGTTGGCCCACGAGCAGTACTTC. This codes for CSVELAHEQYF.

This rearrangement joins TRBV7-9 to TRBJ2-7, with 7 bases lining up with TRBD1. Gene TRBJ2-5 matches the end of the DNA better, so the J call may be wrong. The CDR3 has 15 residues. Germline V gene data show CDR1 as SEHNR and CDR2 as FQNEAQ (reference sequence). In nucleotides, the CDR3 is TGTGCCAGCAGCTCGGGACAGACCGCACCCGGGACCCAGTACTTC. Translated, it gives CASSSGQTAPGTQYF.

A single count supports this clonotype. This chain uses TRBV4-3 with TRBJ2-1; D gene unclear. The germline V gene has CDR1 LGHNA and CDR2 YSLEER. This CDR3 region has 16 residues. The V end was cut by 0 bases, the J end by 0 bases, with 9 bases between. The DNA for the CDR3 is TGCGCCAGCAGCCAAGATTGGCGAGACTCCTACAATGAGCAGTTCTTC. Protein product: CASSQDWRDSYNEQFF.

The chain employs TRBV30 and TRBJ1-1, with D unresolved. Germline V gives CDR1 GTSNPN, CDR2 SVGIG (reference sequence). This CDR3 has 12 amino acids. Trimming pared 2 bases from V and 6 bases from J, leaving 10 bases between. DNA of the CDR3: TGTGCCTGGAGTCCTGGGATTTCTGAAGCTTTCTTT. It is translated as CAWSPGISEAFF.

The V and J genes are TRBV6-2 or TRBV6-3 and TRBJ2-7, with D possibly being TRBD1 or TRBD2 (5 bases each). The CDR3 covers 17 residues. V was cut by 7 bases and J by 0 bases, with 22 bases left in between. The germline gives CDR1 MNHEY, CDR2 SVGEGT. The CDR3 region is CASTFSGGSYTSYEQYF. CDR3 DNA sequence: TGTGCCAGCACCTTTAGTGGGGGTTCTTACACCTCCTACGAGCAGTACTTC.

There are a few counts of this clonotype. CDR3 sequence reads: CASSFLGDYGYTF. CDR3 coding DNA: TGCGCCAGCAGCTTCTTAGGGGACTATGGCTACACCTTC. The rearrangement uses TRBV5-1 and TRBJ1-2, with D perhaps TRBD1 (5 bases). From germline, CDR1 is SGHRS and CDR2 YFSETQ. CDR3 size: 13 residues. The V end lost 2 bases, the J end lost 3 bases, and 8 bases lay between the germline ends.